This T cell receptor (beta chain) was observed in a study of blood T cell repertoires in COVID-19. Germline CDR1 SGDLS, CDR2 YYNGEE. Trimming cost V 5 bases and J 0 bases; bases outside gene matches: 4. The CDR3 is made up of 15 amino acids. Method: immunoSEQ multiplex PCR; TCRdb's copy keeps in-frame clones and lacks some. The repertoire holds under 250,000 clones, with around 83% as singletons. This receptor was taken from a man in his fifties who had recovered from COVID-19. The rearrangement links TRBV9 to TRBJ2-2; 7 nucleotides match TRBD1. The material sequenced was peripheral blood. CDR3 residues: CASSNRGANTGELFF. The CDR3 DNA reads as TGTGCCAGCAGTAACAGGGGCGCGAACACCGGGGAGCTGTTTTTT. Looking up the rest from reference TRBV9 and TRBJ2-2 gives the full variable domain: DSGVTQTPKHLITATGQRVTLRCSPRSGDLSVYWYQQSLDQGLQFLIQYYNGEERAKGNILERFSAQQFPDLHSELNLSSLELGDSALYFCASSNRGANTGELFFGEGSRLTVL.